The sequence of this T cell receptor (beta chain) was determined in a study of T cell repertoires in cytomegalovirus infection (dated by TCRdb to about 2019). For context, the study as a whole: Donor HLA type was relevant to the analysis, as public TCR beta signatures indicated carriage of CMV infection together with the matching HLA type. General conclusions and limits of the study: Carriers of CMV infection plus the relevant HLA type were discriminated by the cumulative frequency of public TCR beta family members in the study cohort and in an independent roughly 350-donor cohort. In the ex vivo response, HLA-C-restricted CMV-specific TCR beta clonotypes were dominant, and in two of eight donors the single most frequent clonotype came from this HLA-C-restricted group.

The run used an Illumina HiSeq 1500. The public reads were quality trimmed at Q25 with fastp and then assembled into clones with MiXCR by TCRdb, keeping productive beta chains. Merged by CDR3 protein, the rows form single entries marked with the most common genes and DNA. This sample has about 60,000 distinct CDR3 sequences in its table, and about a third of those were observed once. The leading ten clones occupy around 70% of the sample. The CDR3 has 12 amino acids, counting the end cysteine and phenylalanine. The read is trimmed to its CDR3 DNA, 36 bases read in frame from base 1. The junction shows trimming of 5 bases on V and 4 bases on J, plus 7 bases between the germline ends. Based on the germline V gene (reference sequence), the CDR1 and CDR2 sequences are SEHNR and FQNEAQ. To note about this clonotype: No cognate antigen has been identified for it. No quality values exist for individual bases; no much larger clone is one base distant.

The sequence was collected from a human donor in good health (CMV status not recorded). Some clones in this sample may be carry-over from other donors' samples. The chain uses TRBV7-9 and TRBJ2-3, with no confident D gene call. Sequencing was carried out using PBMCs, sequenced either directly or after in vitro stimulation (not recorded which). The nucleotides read TGTGCCAGCAGCGAAACCCCAGATACGCAGTATTTT. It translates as CASSETPDTQYF.